The 10 T cell receptor beta chains reported below all come from one sample, sequenced in a study of blood T cell repertoires in COVID-19. Measured with immunoSEQ multiplex PCR; TCRdb has only the in-frame clones, and not every one. The sample lists 130,000 or so clones; about four fifths were seen once. Input material: peripheral blood. The receptors come from a woman aged 70-85 years with COVID-19, enrolled during active disease.

The chain employs TRBV19 and TRBJ1-2; D is perhaps TRBD1 (6 bases). Germline CDR1 reads LNHDA; CDR2 reads SQIVND (reference sequence). The CDR3 runs to 14 residues. Trimming shortened V by 4 bases and J by 4 bases, and 13 bases separated the two germline ends. In DNA form, the CDR3 reads TGTGCCAGTAGTAACGAATACAGGGCCTATGGCTACACCTTC. It encodes CASSNEYRAYGYTF. Full variable domain (rest looked up from reference TRBV19 and TRBJ1-2): DGGITQSPKYLFRKEGQNVTLSCEQNLNHDAMYWYRQDPGQGLRLIYYSQIVNDFQKGDIAEGYSVSREKKESFPLTVTSAQKNPTAFYLCASSNEYRAYGYTFGSGTRLTVV.

This rearrangement joins TRBV6-4 to TRBJ2-3; 7 nucleotides line up with TRBD1. Per germline, CDR1 MRHNA and CDR2 SNTAGT. The CDR3 spans 15 residues. V lost 3 bases and J lost 1; bases outside the gene matches: 4. As DNA, the CDR3 is TGTGCCAGCAGTGAAGGGGGCTTGGGCACAGATACGCAGTATTTT. Residues: CASSEGGLGTDTQYF.

The rearrangement links TRBV28 to TRBJ1-4; D may be TRBD1 (5 bases). Germline values: CDR1 MDHEN, CDR2 SYDVKM. CDR3 length: 16 amino acids. V gave up 6 bases and J gave up 1 base, with 15 bases separating them. CDR3 residues: CASRGVPGGTNEKLFF. The CDR3 bases are TGTGCCAGCAGAGGGGTCCCCGGTGGAACTAATGAAAAACTGTTTTTT.

Notes on this clone: Other DNA sequences within the sample encode an identical CDR3. The chain carries TRBV19 and TRBJ2-7; 8 bases map to TRBD1. The CDR3 covers 13 residues. J gave up 2 bases and V 6 bases, and 3 bases lay outside the gene matches. Germline V gives CDR1 LNHDA, CDR2 SQIVND (reference sequence). The CDR3 sequence: CASSPGQAYEQYF. Written as DNA, the CDR3 is TGTGCCAGTAGCCCGGGACAGGCCTACGAGCAGTACTTC.

The J gene is TRBJ2-3, the V gene TRBV4-3, with 7 bases matching TRBD1. Germline trimming cut 4 bases from V and 5 bases from J; bases unmatched to any gene: 6. The CDR3 contains 14 residues. Germline CDR1 is LGHNA and CDR2 is YSLEER. The CDR3 DNA sequence: TGCGCCAGCAGCCCTAGGGGGCGCGGAGATACGCAGTATTTT. This gives the protein CASSPRGRGDTQYF.

This chain joins TRBV3-1 (or the pseudogene TRBV3-2) and TRBJ2-7; 7 bases are a match to TRBD2. The V gene's germline CDR1 is LGHDT and CDR2 YNNKEL (reference sequence). The junction had 4 bases not matched to a gene; V was cut back by 4 bases and J by 4 bases. This CDR3 has 13 residues. The CDR3 DNA sequence: TGTGCCAGCAGCCGGAACGGGGGGTACGAGCAGTACTTC. It encodes CASSRNGGYEQYF.

V is TRBV30 and J is TRBJ2-1, with D perhaps TRBD2 (5 bases). The V and J ends lost 3 bases and 6 bases respectively, with 18 bases between them. This CDR3 contains 15 residues. Germline lookup yields CDR1 GTSNPN and CDR2 SVGIG (reference sequence). Here the CDR3 reads CAWRQGGVLVNEQFF. The CDR3 nucleotides are TGTGCCTGGAGGCAAGGAGGAGTCTTGGTCAATGAGCAGTTCTTC.

As for this clone: A read error may account for a junction end that differs from germline. This chain links TRBV28 with TRBJ1-1, with 7 bases aligning to TRBD1. The CDR3 has 11 residues. Germline V gene data show CDR1 as MDHEN and CDR2 as SYDVKM. The CDR3 is CASSSILKGAF. DNA of the CDR3: TGTGCCAGCAGTTCCATCTTGAAGGGGGCCTTT.

The J gene is TRBJ1-4, the V gene TRBV4-2; D possibly corresponds to TRBD1 (6 bases). The CDR3 covers 15 residues. Germline-derived CDR1 and CDR2 are LGHNA and YNFKEQ. Deletions cut 0 bases from V and 10 bases from J, with 15 bases between. The CDR3 loop reads CASSQDPYRAGKLFF. DNA for the CDR3: TGTGCCAGCAGCCAAGATCCTTACAGGGCAGGAAAACTGTTTTTT.

The V and J genes are TRBV7-3 and TRBJ2-7; 10 bases are shared with TRBD1. The V gene end was trimmed by 4 bases and the J gene end by 7 bases; junction bases not matched to a gene: 7. The CDR3 contains 14 residues. Germline assignment: CDR1 SGHTA and CDR2 FQGTGA. CDR3 bases: TGTGCCAGCAGCTCCGGGACAGGGGCAAGGGAGCAGTACTTC. It encodes CASSSGTGAREQYF.